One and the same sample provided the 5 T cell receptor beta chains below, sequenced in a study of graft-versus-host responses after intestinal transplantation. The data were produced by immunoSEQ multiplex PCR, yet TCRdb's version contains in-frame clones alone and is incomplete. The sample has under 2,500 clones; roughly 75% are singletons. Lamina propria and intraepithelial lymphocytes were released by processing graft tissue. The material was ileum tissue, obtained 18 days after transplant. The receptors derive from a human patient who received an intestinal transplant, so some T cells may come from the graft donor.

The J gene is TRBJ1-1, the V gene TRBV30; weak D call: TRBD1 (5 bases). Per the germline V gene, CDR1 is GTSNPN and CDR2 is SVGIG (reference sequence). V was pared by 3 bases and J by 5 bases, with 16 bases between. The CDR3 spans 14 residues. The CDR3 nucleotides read TGTGCCTGGAGAAACTTTGGGGCGCGGACTGAAGCTTTCTTT. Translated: CAWRNFGARTEAFF.

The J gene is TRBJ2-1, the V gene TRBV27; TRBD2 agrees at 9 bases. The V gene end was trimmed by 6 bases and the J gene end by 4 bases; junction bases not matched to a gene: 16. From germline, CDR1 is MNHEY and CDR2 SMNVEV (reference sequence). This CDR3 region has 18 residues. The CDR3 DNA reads TGTGCCAGCAGGGGAGGACAGGTCCTAGCGGGACAGTACAATGAGCAGTTCTTC. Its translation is CASRGGQVLAGQYNEQFF.

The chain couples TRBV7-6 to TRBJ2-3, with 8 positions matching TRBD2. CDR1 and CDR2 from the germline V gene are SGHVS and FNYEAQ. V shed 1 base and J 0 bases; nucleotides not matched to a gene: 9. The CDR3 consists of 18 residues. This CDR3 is CASSLEDTSGSSTDTQYF. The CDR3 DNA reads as TGTGCCAGCAGCTTAGAGGACACTAGCGGCTCTAGCACAGATACGCAGTATTTT.

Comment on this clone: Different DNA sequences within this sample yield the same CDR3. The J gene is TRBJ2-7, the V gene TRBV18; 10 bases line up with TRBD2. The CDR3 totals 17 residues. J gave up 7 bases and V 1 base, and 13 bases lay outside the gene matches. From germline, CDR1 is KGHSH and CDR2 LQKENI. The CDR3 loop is CASSPLVVGLAGVEQYF. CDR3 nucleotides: TGTGCCAGCTCACCACTTGTAGTCGGCCTAGCGGGGGTTGAGCAGTACTTC.

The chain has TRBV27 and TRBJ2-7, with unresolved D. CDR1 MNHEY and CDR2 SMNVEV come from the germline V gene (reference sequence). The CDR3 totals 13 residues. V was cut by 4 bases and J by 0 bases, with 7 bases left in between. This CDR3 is CASSYGPSYEQYF. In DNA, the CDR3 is TGTGCCAGCAGTTATGGTCCCTCCTACGAGCAGTACTTC.